This T cell receptor beta chain was captured by sequencing in a study of T cell responses to AZD1222 COVID-19 vaccine. A note on this clone: Its matching antigen is unknown.

Sequencing was performed with immunoSEQ multiplex PCR; in TCRdb, only in-frame clones are kept and a portion is missing. This table has about 150,000 clones, 89% appearing once. This CDR3 is 14 amino acids long. The V gene's germline CDR1 is MDHEN and CDR2 SYDVKM. The V and J ends lost 6 bases and 5 bases respectively, with 16 bases between them. Study results and caveats: Spike-specific TCR breadth and depth were elevated following two AZD1222 doses.

The chain joins TRBV28 to TRBJ1-2; no clear D. This receptor was obtained from an adult in good health. The sequencing used peripheral blood, collected on day 0 of AZD1222 vaccination. The chain's CDR3 is CASRVWSGNYGYTF. The CDR3 bases are TGTGCCAGCAGGGTTTGGTCGGGGAATTATGGCTACACCTTC.